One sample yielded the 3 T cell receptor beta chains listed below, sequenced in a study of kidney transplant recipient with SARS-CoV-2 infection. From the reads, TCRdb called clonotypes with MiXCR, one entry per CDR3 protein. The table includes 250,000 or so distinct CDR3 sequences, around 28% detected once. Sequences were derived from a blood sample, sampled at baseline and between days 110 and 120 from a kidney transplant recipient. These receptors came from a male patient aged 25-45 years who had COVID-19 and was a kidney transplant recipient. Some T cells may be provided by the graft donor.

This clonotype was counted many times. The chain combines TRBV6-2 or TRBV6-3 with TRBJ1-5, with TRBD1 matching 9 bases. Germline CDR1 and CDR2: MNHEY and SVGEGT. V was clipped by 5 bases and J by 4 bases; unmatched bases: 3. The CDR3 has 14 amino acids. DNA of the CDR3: TGTGCCAGCAGTGAGGGACAGGGTAATCAGCCCCAGCATTTT. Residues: CASSEGQGNQPQHF.

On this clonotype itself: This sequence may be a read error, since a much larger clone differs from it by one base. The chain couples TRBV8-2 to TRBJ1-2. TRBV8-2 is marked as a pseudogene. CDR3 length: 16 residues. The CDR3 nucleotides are TGTGGCGGTGCTGCGGGTGATAGCCGAAAGACCTATGGCTACACCTTC. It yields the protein CGGAAGDSRKTYGYTF.

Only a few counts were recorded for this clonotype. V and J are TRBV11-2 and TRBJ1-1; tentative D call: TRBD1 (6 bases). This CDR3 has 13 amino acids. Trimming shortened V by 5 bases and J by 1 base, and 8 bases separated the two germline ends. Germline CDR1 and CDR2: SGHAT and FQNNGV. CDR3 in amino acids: CASSTGQNTEAFF. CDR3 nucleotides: TGTGCCAGCAGCACGGGACAGAACACTGAAGCTTTCTTT.